The 22 T cell receptor beta chains presented below share a single source sample, sequenced in a study of T-cell reconstitution after alpha-beta-depleted transplantation in children (dated by TCRdb to about 2016). To prepare the library, PCR was applied. Data came from an Illumina HiSeq 2500. TCR libraries were prepared with molecular barcoding, using unique molecular identifiers to normalize TCRbeta repertoire quantification. TCRdb redid the processing of the public reads, applying fastp at Q25 and MiXCR, and retained in-frame beta chains. Records with the same CDR3 protein are collapsed into one entry carrying the most frequent genes and DNA. The sample yields 600,000 to 700,000 distinct CDR3 sequences; roughly 17% were counted once. The ten largest clones add up to 1.1% of the sample. The sample in question was PBMCs from the stem cell graft donor, obtained from the stem cell graft. The origin of the receptors is a human donor who donated a stem cell graft to a child with acute myeloid leukemia.

This chain links TRBV15 with TRBJ2-3; no firm D call. The V end lost 1 base, the J end lost 2 bases, and 10 bases lay between the germline ends. The CDR3 loop spans 15 amino acids. The germline V gene encodes CDR1 LNHNV and CDR2 YYDKDF (reference sequence). As DNA, the CDR3 is TGTGCCACCAGCAGAGGTGGAAAACTCACAGATACGCAGTATTTT. Protein product: CATSRGGKLTDTQYF.

Ten or more counts support this clonotype. The chain combines TRBV10-3 with TRBJ1-6; the D gene is possibly TRBD1 (6 bases). CDR1 and CDR2 (germline): ENHRY, SYGVKD. V dropped 3 bases and J dropped 7 bases, with 19 bases sitting between them. The CDR3 has 17 residues. CDR3 DNA: TGTGCCATCAGTGAAAGGGCGAAGGCAGGGACAAATTCACCCCTCCACTTT. It translates to CAISERAKAGTNSPLHF.

This clonotype was observed a few times. The rearrangement uses TRBV4-2 and TRBJ2-7; perhaps TRBD2 as D (7 bases). V gave up 0 bases and J gave up 0 bases, with 12 bases separating them. The CDR3 consists of 16 residues. Germline V CDR1 and CDR2: LGHNA, YNFKEQ. CDR3 sequence reads: CASSQDGGASSYEQYF. CDR3 nucleotide sequence: TGTGCCAGCAGCCAAGATGGGGGGGCGAGCTCCTACGAGCAGTACTTC.

This clonotype turned up a few times. This chain links TRBV25-1 with TRBJ1-4, with D perhaps TRBD1 (6 bases). From germline, CDR1 is MGHDK and CDR2 SYGVNS. The length of the CDR3 is 14 residues. Trimming shortened V by 6 bases and J by 8 bases, and 16 bases separated the two germline ends. The DNA of the CDR3 is TGTGCCAGCAGCACTCAGGGGTCGGGAGAAAAACTGTTTTTT. Protein: CASSTQGSGEKLFF.

A remark on this clonotype: A much larger clonotype is one base distant, so this may be a read error. DNA of the CDR3: TGTGCCATCAGTGAGTCAACACAACAGGCGAATCAGCCCCAGCATTTT. It translates to CAISESTQQANQPQHF. V is TRBV10-3 and J is TRBJ1-5, with D maybe TRBD1 (5 bases). V lost 0 bases and J lost 4, with 13 bases in between. Germline lookup yields CDR1 ENHRY and CDR2 SYGVKD. This CDR3 comprises 16 residues.

This clonotype was detected ten times or more. J is TRBJ1-2 and V is TRBV20-1, with a possible D match to TRBD1 (6 bases). Trimming cost V 0 bases and J 3 bases, with 14 bases left between them. CDR3 length equals 15 residues. The germline V gene encodes CDR1 DFQATT and CDR2 SNEGSKA (reference sequence). CDR3 DNA sequence: TGCAGTGCTAGAGATCAAAGGGCAGGGGACTATGGCTACACCTTC. This encodes CSARDQRAGDYGYTF.

Details on this clonotype: This may arise from a read error, as a much more abundant clone is one base away. V usage is TRBV7-9 and J usage is TRBJ2-7; D may correspond to TRBD1 or TRBD2 (6 bases each). CDR3 size: 12 residues. The V gene's germline CDR1 is SEHNR and CDR2 FQNEAQ (reference sequence). V was shortened by 2 bases and J by 7 bases, with 9 bases between the two germline ends. The CDR3 sequence is CASSLRGEEQYF. CDR3 in DNA: TGTGCCAGCAGCTTAAGGGGGGAAGAGCAGTACTTC.

The V gene is TRBV4-2, the J gene TRBJ2-1; D remains unclear. Germline V gene lookup returns CDR1 LGHNA and CDR2 YNFKEQ. CDR3 length: 14 amino acids. Trimming shortened V by 10 bases and J by 9 bases, and 22 bases separated the two germline ends. The CDR3 DNA reads as TGTGCCATCGGCCGAGACGCCCTCGGAAGTGAGCAGTTCTTC. Its protein is CAIGRDALGSEQFF.

This clonotype was seen a handful of times. This chain joins TRBV20-1 and TRBJ1-5; D remains ambiguous. The V gene's germline CDR1 is DFQATT and CDR2 SNEGSKA (reference sequence). V was cut by 6 bases and J by 1 base, with 10 bases left in between. The CDR3 runs to 13 residues. The CDR3 nucleotides are TGCAGTGCCGAAGGACGGAGCAATCAGCCCCAGCATTTT. Its translation: CSAEGRSNQPQHF.

This clonotype showed up many times. The V and J genes are TRBV20-1 and TRBJ1-6; D not certain. CDR1 is DFQATT and CDR2 is SNEGSKA in the germline V gene (reference sequence). This CDR3 is 11 amino acids long. V was shortened by 8 bases and J by 10 bases, with 12 bases between the two germline ends. CDR3 in DNA: TGCAGTCCCGAGTGGGAATCACCCCTCCACTTT. This gives the protein CSPEWESPLHF.

The sample holds many counts of this clonotype. The chain is built from TRBV29-1 and TRBJ2-3; TRBD2 matches 9 bases. The CDR3 spans 15 residues. From germline, CDR1 is SQVTM and CDR2 ANQGSEA. V shed 3 bases and J 1 base; nucleotides not matched to a gene: 5. The CDR3 sequence: CSVEASGVRTDTQYF. The CDR3 DNA reads as TGCAGCGTTGAGGCTAGCGGGGTGCGCACAGATACGCAGTATTTT.

This clonotype has at least ten counts. The chain is built from TRBV20-1 and TRBJ2-5, with 12 bases fitting TRBD2. This CDR3 region has 16 residues. Germline V gene sequence: CDR1 DFQATT, CDR2 SNEGSKA (reference sequence). V gave up 0 bases and J gave up 5 bases; unmatched junction bases: 7. CDR3 nucleotide sequence: TGCAGTGCTAGAGATCCGACTAGCGGGGGACGGGAGACCCAGTACTTC. Protein product: CSARDPTSGGRETQYF.

The table lists this clonotype with a few counts. V is TRBV5-5 and J is TRBJ2-2; D gene ambiguous. The CDR3 is 15 residues long. V shed 5 bases and J shed 0 bases, with 11 bases lying between them. Germline CDR1 SGHKS, CDR2 YYEKEE (reference sequence). The CDR3 sequence: CASRTLNSNTGELFF. CDR3 coding DNA: TGTGCCAGCAGGACACTGAACTCGAACACCGGGGAGCTGTTTTTT.

This clonotype showed up just a few times. The V gene is TRBV10-3, the J gene TRBJ2-1; D possibly corresponds to TRBD2 (6 bases). Deletions cut 3 bases from V and 1 base from J, with 13 bases between. Germline CDR1 and CDR2: ENHRY and SYGVKD. This CDR3 comprises 16 residues. CDR3 DNA: TGTGCCATCAGTGAAGACCTAGCGAGGTCCTACAATGAGCAGTTCTTC. This codes for CAISEDLARSYNEQFF.

This clonotype turned up a few times. The V call is TRBV12-3 or TRBV12-4, the J call TRBJ2-3; D is unresolved. V was cut by 3 bases and J by 1 base, with 14 bases left in between. The CDR3 sequence is 16 residues long. CDR3: CASSFRKSLGTDTQYF. The CDR3 bases are TGTGCCAGCAGTTTCAGGAAGTCCCTAGGCACAGATACGCAGTATTTT.

There are a few counts of this clonotype. The V call is TRBV20-1, the J call TRBJ2-7, with D unclear. Between the trimmed V and J ends, which lost 3 bases and 3 bases, there was a span of 12 bases. The CDR3 loop spans 13 amino acids. Germline V CDR1 and CDR2: DFQATT, SNEGSKA (reference sequence). CDR3 protein: CSASELRHYEQYV. The CDR3 region has the DNA TGCAGTGCTAGTGAGCTTAGGCACTACGAGCAGTACGTC.

The chain employs TRBV2 and TRBJ2-5; tentatively, D is TRBD1 (6 bases). The germline V gene encodes CDR1 SNHLY and CDR2 FYNNEI. The CDR3 runs 15 residues. The V and J ends lost 8 bases and 7 bases respectively, with 23 bases between them. CDR3 DNA: TGTGCCAGCGGCGGAACAGCCTCGCACAGGGCGACCCAGTACTTC. Protein sequence: CASGGTASHRATQYF.

The sample holds many counts of this clonotype. This rearrangement joins TRBV20-1 to TRBJ2-2; 7 bases line up with TRBD2. Losses at the gene ends were 4 bases for V and 3 bases for J; bases not matched to a gene: 5. There are 14 residues in the CDR3. From germline, CDR1 is DFQATT and CDR2 SNEGSKA (reference sequence). DNA of the CDR3: TGCAGTGCTAAGCGGGGATACGACACCGGGGAGCTGTTTTTT. Translation: CSAKRGYDTGELFF.

This chain joins TRBV12-3 or TRBV12-4 and TRBJ2-4; tentatively, D is TRBD2 (6 bases). Between the trimmed V and J ends, which lost 6 bases and 1 base, there was a span of 19 bases. The CDR3 covers 17 residues. As DNA, the CDR3 is TGTGCCAGCAGCTACGGCCCCGCCGGAGGGGCCAAAAACATTCAGTACTTC. It specifies CASSYGPAGGAKNIQYF.

In this sample, this clonotype turned up a few times. The chain links TRBV10-3 to TRBJ1-5; D possibly corresponds to TRBD1 (5 bases). Per the germline V gene, CDR1 is ENHRY and CDR2 is SYGVKD. V was trimmed by 5 bases and J by 3 bases, leaving 8 bases between them. The CDR3 is made up of 13 amino acids. CDR3 in amino acids: CAISLDTNQPQHF. As DNA, the CDR3 is TGTGCCATCAGTTTGGACACCAATCAGCCCCAGCATTTT.

This chain connects TRBV12-3 or TRBV12-4 to TRBJ1-2; the D is unclear. Trimming stripped 9 bases from V and 9 bases from J, with 17 bases between. This CDR3 has 12 residues. CDR3 protein: CASRAASMRYTF. The CDR3 DNA follows: TGTGCCAGTCGGGCAGCTTCTATGCGCTACACCTTC.

The chain uses TRBV7-3 and TRBJ1-2; a weak D match, TRBD1 (5 bases). CDR3 size: 13 residues. V gave up 5 bases and J gave up 6 bases, with 13 bases separating them. From germline, CDR1 is SGHTA and CDR2 FQGTGA. CDR3 in DNA: TGTGCCAGCAGCCGATTTCAGGGACATGGCTACACCTTC. Translation gives CASSRFQGHGYTF.